The rows below give T cell receptor beta chains drawn from one sample of a study of blood T cells in healthy people across ages. TCRdb used MiXCR to reprocess the 5' RACE reads, holding one entry per CDR3 protein. The data show more than 550,000 distinct CDR3 sequences, roughly 20% seen once. The sequenced sample consisted of blood. These receptors were taken from a man in his 70s in good health. The CDR3 runs from the conserved cysteine through the conserved F or W. The order of the fields is CDR3 protein, CDR3 DNA, V gene, D gene, clone size, J gene. A D gene is named only where the DNA matches it firmly. Not every row has a clone size; where given, it reads once, few, many or a size class.

CDR3aa: CASSLPSRGGSSYEQYF
CDR3nt: TGTGCCAGCAGCTTGCCCTCTAGAGGGGGGTCGTCCTACGAGCAGTACTTC
v_gene: TRBV13
d_gene: -
abundance: -
j_gene: TRBJ2-7

CDR3aa: CASRYGTGQETQYF
CDR3nt: TGTGCCAGCAGATACGGGACAGGACAAGAGACCCAGTACTTC
v_gene: TRBV6-6
d_gene: TRBD1
abundance: -
j_gene: TRBJ2-5

CDR3aa: CASSYSSNNEKLFF
CDR3nt: TGTGCCAGCAGTTACTCCAGCAATAATGAAAAACTGTTTTTT
v_gene: TRBV6-6
d_gene: -
abundance: few
j_gene: TRBJ1-4

CDR3aa: CSAVQDYEQYF
CDR3nt: TGCAGTGCAGTACAGGACTACGAGCAGTACTTC
v_gene: TRBV20-1
d_gene: -
abundance: -
j_gene: TRBJ2-7

CDR3aa: CASNNPGDNEQFF
CDR3nt: TGCGCCAGCAATAACCCAGGGGACAATGAGCAGTTCTTC
v_gene: TRBV5-1
d_gene: -
abundance: -
j_gene: TRBJ2-1

CDR3aa: CSVADRGPTGDEQFF
CDR3nt: TGCAGCGTCGCAGACAGGGGGCCCACCGGAGATGAGCAGTTCTTC
v_gene: TRBV29-1
d_gene: TRBD1
abundance: -
j_gene: TRBJ2-1

CDR3aa: CSASPADRTISYEQYF
CDR3nt: TGCAGTGCTTCCCCGGCGGACCGAACGATCTCCTACGAGCAGTACTTC
v_gene: TRBV20-1
d_gene: -
abundance: once
j_gene: TRBJ2-7

CDR3aa: CSARKASDGLTGEQFF
CDR3nt: TGCAGTGCTAGAAAGGCAAGCGACGGGTTAACGGGTGAGCAGTTCTTC
v_gene: TRBV20-1
d_gene: -
abundance: few
j_gene: TRBJ2-1

CDR3aa: CASSSAPGLRGEKLFF
CDR3nt: TGCGCCAGCAGCTCCGCTCCGGGTCTCCGGGGTGAAAAACTGTTTTTT
v_gene: TRBV5-1
d_gene: -
abundance: few
j_gene: TRBJ1-4

CDR3aa: CASSQDLDSGELFF
CDR3nt: TGCGCCAGCAGCCAAGATCTGGATTCCGGGGAGCTGTTTTTT
v_gene: TRBV4-1
d_gene: -
abundance: few
j_gene: TRBJ2-2

CDR3aa: CATMRGNTDTQYF
CDR3nt: TGTGCCACCATGCGCGGGAACACAGATACGCAGTATTTT
v_gene: TRBV28
d_gene: -
abundance: -
j_gene: TRBJ2-3

CDR3aa: CASSIFLLILEQFF
CDR3nt: TGTGCCAGCAGTATTTTCCTCCTGATACTTGAGCAGTTCTTC
v_gene: TRBV6-1
d_gene: -
abundance: few
j_gene: TRBJ2-1

CDR3aa: CTSSIDGGGPQFF
CDR3nt: TGTACCAGTAGTATAGATGGGGGAGGACCGCAGTTCTTC
v_gene: TRBV19
d_gene: -
abundance: -
j_gene: TRBJ2-1

CDR3aa: CSAREAQRGESDGYTF
CDR3nt: TGCAGTGCTAGAGAGGCCCAGCGGGGGGAATCGGATGGCTACACCTTC
v_gene: TRBV20-1
d_gene: -
abundance: many
j_gene: TRBJ1-2

CDR3aa: CASSLGAGSPYNSPLHF
CDR3nt: TGTGCCAGCAGCTTAGGAGCAGGGAGCCCCTATAATTCACCCCTCCACTTT
v_gene: TRBV7-2
d_gene: -
abundance: -
j_gene: TRBJ1-6

CDR3aa: CASSSPGLAGGSNEQFF
CDR3nt: TGTGCCAGCAGCTCGCCGGGACTAGCGGGAGGTTCCAATGAGCAGTTCTTC
v_gene: TRBV7-9
d_gene: TRBD2
abundance: few
j_gene: TRBJ2-1

CDR3aa: CASSQDSGLNRAKGSYEQYF
CDR3nt: TGTGCCAGCAGCCAAGATTCTGGCCTGAATCGGGCTAAGGGCTCCTACGAGCAGTACTTC
v_gene: TRBV14
d_gene: -
abundance: -
j_gene: TRBJ2-7

CDR3aa: CASSDIPGGKIGYTF
CDR3nt: TGCGCCAGCAGCGATATCCCAGGAGGCAAGATTGGCTACACCTTC
v_gene: TRBV5-1
d_gene: -
abundance: -
j_gene: TRBJ1-2

CDR3aa: CASSLDLAGENQETQYF
CDR3nt: TGTGCCAGCAGCTTGGATCTAGCGGGGGAGAACCAAGAGACCCAGTACTTC
v_gene: TRBV5-5
d_gene: TRBD2
abundance: -
j_gene: TRBJ2-5

CDR3aa: CASSGIGPPGEQFF
CDR3nt: TGTGCCAGCTCCGGGATTGGGCCCCCCGGGGAGCAGTTCTTC
v_gene: TRBV18
d_gene: -
abundance: -
j_gene: TRBJ2-1

CDR3aa: CASSLEGPGPRTGNTIYF
CDR3nt: TGCGCCAGCAGCTTGGAGGGGCCGGGACCCCGAACTGGAAACACCATATATTTT
v_gene: TRBV5-1
d_gene: -
abundance: few
j_gene: TRBJ1-3

CDR3aa: CAWSVTGWDQFF
CDR3nt: TGTGCCTGGAGTGTGACAGGGTGGGACCAGTTCTTC
v_gene: TRBV30
d_gene: TRBD1
abundance: few
j_gene: TRBJ2-1

CDR3aa: CASSPLTGSSGNTIYF
CDR3nt: TGTGCCAGCTCACCGTTGACAGGGAGCTCTGGAAACACCATATATTTT
v_gene: TRBV18
d_gene: TRBD1
abundance: -
j_gene: TRBJ1-3

CDR3aa: CASSLVEGGTGELFF
CDR3nt: TGCGCCAGCAGCTTGGTGGAGGGCGGCACCGGGGAGCTGTTTTTT
v_gene: TRBV5-1
d_gene: -
abundance: few
j_gene: TRBJ2-2

CDR3aa: CASSDRLGTDTQYF
CDR3nt: TGTGCCAGCAGCGATCGACTAGGCACAGATACGCAGTATTTT
v_gene: TRBV9
d_gene: -
abundance: -
j_gene: TRBJ2-3

CDR3aa: CSVEIGGFTDTQYF
CDR3nt: TGCAGCGTTGAAATAGGGGGGTTTACAGATACGCAGTATTTT
v_gene: TRBV29-1
d_gene: -
abundance: many
j_gene: TRBJ2-3

CDR3aa: CASSLGQGPQDTQYF
CDR3nt: TGTGCCAGCAGTTTAGGGCAGGGCCCCCAAGATACGCAGTATTTT
v_gene: TRBV12-3/TRBV12-4
d_gene: -
abundance: many
j_gene: TRBJ2-3

CDR3aa: CASSQDPSGGTQTSTDTQYF
CDR3nt: TGCGCCAGCAGCCAGGATCCTAGCGGGGGAACTCAAACTAGCACAGATACGCAGTATTTT
v_gene: TRBV4-1
d_gene: TRBD2
abundance: -
j_gene: TRBJ2-3

CDR3aa: CAISQTGSSYNEQFF
CDR3nt: TGTGCCATCAGCCAGACAGGGAGCTCCTACAATGAGCAGTTCTTC
v_gene: TRBV10-3
d_gene: TRBD1
abundance: -
j_gene: TRBJ2-1

CDR3aa: CASSLVGGTTDTQYF
CDR3nt: TGTGCCAGCTCATTAGTCGGCGGGACCACAGATACGCAGTATTTT
v_gene: TRBV18
d_gene: -
abundance: many
j_gene: TRBJ2-3

CDR3aa: CASSLNPVGQGLNTEAFF
CDR3nt: TGCGCCAGCAGCTTGAACCCCGTTGGACAGGGATTGAACACTGAAGCTTTCTTT
v_gene: TRBV5-1
d_gene: TRBD1
abundance: -
j_gene: TRBJ1-1

CDR3aa: CSVEIARSGANVLTF
CDR3nt: TGCAGCGTTGAAATCGCGCGCTCTGGGGCCAACGTCCTGACTTTC
v_gene: TRBV29-1
d_gene: -
abundance: few
j_gene: TRBJ2-6

CDR3aa: CSASSGGGETQYF
CDR3nt: TGCAGTGCTAGCAGCGGGGGAGGTGAGACCCAGTACTTC
v_gene: TRBV20-1
d_gene: TRBD2
abundance: few
j_gene: TRBJ2-5

CDR3aa: CASSPEGMDTQYF
CDR3nt: TGTGCCAGCTCACCGGAGGGTATGGATACGCAGTATTTT
v_gene: TRBV18
d_gene: -
abundance: few
j_gene: TRBJ2-3

CDR3aa: CASSRIPGQGAYEQYF
CDR3nt: TGTGCCAGCAGTCGGATCCCGGGACAGGGGGCGTACGAGCAGTACTTC
v_gene: TRBV6-5
d_gene: TRBD1
abundance: -
j_gene: TRBJ2-7

CDR3aa: CAISEPLLGTSDGGELFF
CDR3nt: TGTGCCATCAGTGAACCACTCCTCGGGACTAGCGATGGCGGGGAGCTGTTTTTT
v_gene: TRBV10-3
d_gene: TRBD2
abundance: few
j_gene: TRBJ2-2

CDR3aa: CASNLRGLLPYEQYF
CDR3nt: TGTGCCAGCAATTTGAGGGGGCTACTCCCCTACGAGCAGTACTTC
v_gene: TRBV28
d_gene: TRBD1
abundance: -
j_gene: TRBJ2-7

CDR3aa: CATSDMTSRSNEQFF
CDR3nt: TGTGCCACCAGTGATATGACTAGCAGGAGTAATGAGCAGTTCTTC
v_gene: TRBV24-1
d_gene: TRBD2
abundance: -
j_gene: TRBJ2-1

CDR3aa: CASSAPGLAKNIQYF
CDR3nt: TGTGCCAGCAGCGCCCCAGGGCTAGCCAAAAACATTCAGTACTTC
v_gene: TRBV5-4
d_gene: -
abundance: few
j_gene: TRBJ2-4

CDR3aa: CASSLGQGVETQYF
CDR3nt: TGCGCCAGCAGCTTGGGACAGGGTGTTGAGACCCAGTACTTC
v_gene: TRBV5-1
d_gene: TRBD1
abundance: many
j_gene: TRBJ2-5

CDR3aa: CASSQEVGETQYF
CDR3nt: TGCGCCAGCAGCCAAGAAGTAGGAGAGACCCAGTACTTC
v_gene: TRBV4-1
d_gene: -
abundance: few
j_gene: TRBJ2-5

CDR3aa: CASGLVRDDKQVTNTEAFF
CDR3nt: TGTGCTAGTGGTTTGGTACGTGACGACAAACAGGTAACGAACACTGAAGCTTTCTTT
v_gene: TRBV12-5
d_gene: -
abundance: -
j_gene: TRBJ1-1

CDR3aa: CASSRQPPDTQYF
CDR3nt: TGTGCCAGCAGCCGCCAACCCCCAGATACGCAGTATTTT
v_gene: TRBV7-2
d_gene: -
abundance: -
j_gene: TRBJ2-3

CDR3aa: CASSQAQRGGQGSYNEQFF
CDR3nt: TGTGCCAGCAGCCAAGCCCAACGGGGGGGCCAGGGTTCCTACAATGAGCAGTTCTTC
v_gene: TRBV4-2
d_gene: TRBD2
abundance: -
j_gene: TRBJ2-1

CDR3aa: CASSPAGWEKLFF
CDR3nt: TGTGCCAGCAGCCCCGCGGGGTGGGAAAAACTGTTTTTT
v_gene: TRBV25-1
d_gene: -
abundance: once
j_gene: TRBJ1-4

CDR3aa: CASSCAGPNYGYTF
CDR3nt: TGTGCCAGCAGTTGCGCGGGCCCTAACTATGGCTACACCTTC
v_gene: TRBV6-5
d_gene: -
abundance: few
j_gene: TRBJ1-2

CDR3aa: CASSPKGLDFYEQYF
CDR3nt: TGTGCCAGCAGCCCCAAGGGACTCGACTTTTACGAGCAGTACTTC
v_gene: TRBV7-2
d_gene: -
abundance: -
j_gene: TRBJ2-7

CDR3aa: CASSGLVGETQYF
CDR3nt: TGTGCCAGCAGCGGACTAGTTGGAGAGACCCAGTACTTC
v_gene: TRBV9
d_gene: -
abundance: few
j_gene: TRBJ2-5

CDR3aa: CASSRDRGRGTEAFF
CDR3nt: TGTGCCAGCAGTCGAGACAGGGGGCGCGGGACTGAAGCTTTCTTT
v_gene: TRBV12-3/TRBV12-4
d_gene: TRBD1
abundance: many
j_gene: TRBJ1-1

CDR3aa: CASSLDRRPNTEAFF
CDR3nt: TGCGCCAGCAGCTTGGACAGGCGGCCGAACACTGAAGCTTTCTTT
v_gene: TRBV5-1
d_gene: -
abundance: few
j_gene: TRBJ1-1

CDR3aa: CASSFRTSGPQETQYF
CDR3nt: TGTGCCAGCAGCTTTAGGACTAGCGGACCCCAAGAGACCCAGTACTTC
v_gene: TRBV7-6
d_gene: TRBD2
abundance: -
j_gene: TRBJ2-5

CDR3aa: CAISVRAGDQGNEQFF
CDR3nt: TGTGCCATCAGTGTGAGGGCGGGGGACCAAGGCAATGAGCAGTTCTTC
v_gene: TRBV10-3
d_gene: TRBD2
abundance: -
j_gene: TRBJ2-1

CDR3aa: CASSQDLSRSYNEQFF
CDR3nt: TGTGCCAGCAGCCAAGATCTGTCTAGATCCTACAATGAGCAGTTCTTC
v_gene: TRBV3-1
d_gene: -
abundance: few
j_gene: TRBJ2-1

CDR3aa: CASRTQGLNYGYTF
CDR3nt: TGTGCCAGCAGGACACAGGGCCTTAACTATGGCTACACCTTC
v_gene: TRBV7-9
d_gene: -
abundance: few
j_gene: TRBJ1-2

CDR3aa: CASHLGRGVSTDTQYF
CDR3nt: TGTGCCAGCCACCTGGGCCGGGGCGTTAGCACAGATACGCAGTATTTT
v_gene: TRBV18
d_gene: -
abundance: few
j_gene: TRBJ2-3